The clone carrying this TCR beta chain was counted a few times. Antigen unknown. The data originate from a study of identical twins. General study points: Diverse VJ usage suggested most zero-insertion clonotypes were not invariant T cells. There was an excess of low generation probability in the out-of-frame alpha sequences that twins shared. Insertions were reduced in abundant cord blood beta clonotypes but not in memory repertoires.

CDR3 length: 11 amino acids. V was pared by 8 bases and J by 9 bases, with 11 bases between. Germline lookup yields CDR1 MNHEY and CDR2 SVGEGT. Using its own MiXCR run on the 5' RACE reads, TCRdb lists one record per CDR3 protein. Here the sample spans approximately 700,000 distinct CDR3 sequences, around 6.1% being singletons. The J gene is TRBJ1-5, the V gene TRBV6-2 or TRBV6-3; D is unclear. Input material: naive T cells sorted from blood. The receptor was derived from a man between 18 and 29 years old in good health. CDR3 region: CASAFGGPQHF. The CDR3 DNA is TGTGCCAGCGCGTTTGGAGGGCCCCAGCATTTT.